The source of this TCR beta chain is a study of OX40 agonist ivuxolimab in advanced cancers. Germline CDR1 and CDR2: MNHNY and SVGAGI (reference sequence). V was shortened by 3 bases and J by 12 bases, with 14 bases between the two germline ends. The CDR3 has 13 residues. Some clones are missing from TCRdb's copy, which holds only in-frame ones; the method was immunoSEQ multiplex PCR. The repertoire holds around 7,000 clones, with 65% to 80% as singletons. About this clone itself: Its specificity is not known.

The study's findings and limits: Still undetermined is the antigen specificity of the expanded peripheral T cells. The study observed clonal expansion of CD4+ and CD8+ blood T cells by week 6 at 0.1 to 3.0 mg/kg.

The TCR comes from an adult with an advanced solid tumor such as melanoma, head and neck, liver or kidney cancer. The rearrangement uses TRBV6-6 and TRBJ1-4; D is unresolved. The material was CD4+ or CD8+ T cells sorted from blood, obtained in a trial of the OX40 agonist ivuxolimab. The CDR3 loop is CASSYLGRVELFF. CDR3 DNA sequence: TGTGCCAGCAGTTATCTAGGGAGGGTAGAACTGTTTTTT.